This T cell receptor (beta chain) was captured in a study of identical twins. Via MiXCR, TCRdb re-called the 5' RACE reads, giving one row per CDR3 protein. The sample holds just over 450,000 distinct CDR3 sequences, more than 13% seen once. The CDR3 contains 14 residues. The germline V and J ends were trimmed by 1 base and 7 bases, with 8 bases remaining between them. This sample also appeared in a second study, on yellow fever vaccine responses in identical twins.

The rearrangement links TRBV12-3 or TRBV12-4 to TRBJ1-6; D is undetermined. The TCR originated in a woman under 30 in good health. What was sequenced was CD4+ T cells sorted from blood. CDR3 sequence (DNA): TGTGCCAGCAGTTTAGGCCACCCAAATTCACCCCTCCACTTT. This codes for CASSLGHPNSPLHF.